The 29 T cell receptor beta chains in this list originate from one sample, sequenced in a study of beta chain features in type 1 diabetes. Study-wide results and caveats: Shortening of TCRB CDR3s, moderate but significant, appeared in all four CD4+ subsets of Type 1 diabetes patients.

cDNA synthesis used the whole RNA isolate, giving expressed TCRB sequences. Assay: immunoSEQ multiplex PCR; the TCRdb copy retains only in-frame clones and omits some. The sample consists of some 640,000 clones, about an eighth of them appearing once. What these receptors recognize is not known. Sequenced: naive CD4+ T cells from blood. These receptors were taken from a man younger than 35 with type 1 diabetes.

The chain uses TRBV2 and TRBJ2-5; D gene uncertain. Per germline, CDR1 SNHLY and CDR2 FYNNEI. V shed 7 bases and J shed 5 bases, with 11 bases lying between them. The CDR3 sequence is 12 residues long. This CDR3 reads CASIAVGETQYF. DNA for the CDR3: TGTGCCAGCATCGCAGTAGGGGAGACCCAGTACTTC.

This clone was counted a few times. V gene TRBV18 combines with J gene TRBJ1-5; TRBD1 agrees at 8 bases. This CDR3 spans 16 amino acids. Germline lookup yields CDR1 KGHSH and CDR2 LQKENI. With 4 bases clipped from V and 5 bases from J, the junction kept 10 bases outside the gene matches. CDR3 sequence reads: CASSLGTGPLDQPQHF. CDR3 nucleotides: TGTGCCAGCTCACTAGGGACAGGCCCTCTTGATCAGCCCCAGCATTTT.

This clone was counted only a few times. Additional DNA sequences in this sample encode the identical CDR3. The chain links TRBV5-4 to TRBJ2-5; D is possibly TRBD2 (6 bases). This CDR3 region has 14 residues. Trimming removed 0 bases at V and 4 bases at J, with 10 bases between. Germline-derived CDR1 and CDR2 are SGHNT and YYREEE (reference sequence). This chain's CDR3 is CASSLGQGGETQYF. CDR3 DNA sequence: TGTGCCAGCAGCTTGGGGCAGGGAGGAGAGACCCAGTACTTC.

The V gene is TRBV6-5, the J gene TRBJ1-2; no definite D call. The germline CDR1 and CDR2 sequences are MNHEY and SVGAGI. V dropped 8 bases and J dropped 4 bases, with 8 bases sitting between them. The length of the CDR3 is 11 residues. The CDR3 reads CASRQSYGYTF. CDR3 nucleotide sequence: TGTGCCAGCCGACAAAGCTATGGCTACACCTTC.

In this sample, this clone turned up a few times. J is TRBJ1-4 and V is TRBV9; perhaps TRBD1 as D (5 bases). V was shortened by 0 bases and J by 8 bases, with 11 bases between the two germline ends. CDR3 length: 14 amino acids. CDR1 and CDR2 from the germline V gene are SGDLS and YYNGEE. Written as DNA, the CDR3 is TGTGCCAGCAGCGTAGCGGGGCCGGGGGAAAAACTGTTTTTT. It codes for CASSVAGPGEKLFF.

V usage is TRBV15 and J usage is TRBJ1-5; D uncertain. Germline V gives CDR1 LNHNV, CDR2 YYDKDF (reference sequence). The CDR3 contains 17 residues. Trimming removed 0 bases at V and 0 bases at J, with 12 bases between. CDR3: CATSREGRAYSNQPQHF. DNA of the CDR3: TGTGCCACCAGCAGAGAAGGGAGGGCCTATAGCAATCAGCCCCAGCATTTT. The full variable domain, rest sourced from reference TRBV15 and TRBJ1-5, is DAMVIQNPRYQVTQFGKPVTLSCSQTLNHNVMYWYQQKSSQAPKLLFHYYDKDFNNEADTPDNFQSRRPNTSFCFLDIRSPGLGDTAMYLCATSREGRAYSNQPQHFGDGTRLSIL.

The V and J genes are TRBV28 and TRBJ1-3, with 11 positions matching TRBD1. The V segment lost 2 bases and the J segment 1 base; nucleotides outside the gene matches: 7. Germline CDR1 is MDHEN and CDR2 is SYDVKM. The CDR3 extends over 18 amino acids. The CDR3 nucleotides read TGTGCCAGCAGTTTAGCCGGGACAGGGGGTAGGTCTGGAAACACCATATATTTT. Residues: CASSLAGTGGRSGNTIYF.

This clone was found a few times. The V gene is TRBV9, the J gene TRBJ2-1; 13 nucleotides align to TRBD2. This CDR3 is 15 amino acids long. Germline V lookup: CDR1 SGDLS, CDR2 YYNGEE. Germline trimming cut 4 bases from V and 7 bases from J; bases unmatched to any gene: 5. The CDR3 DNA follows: TGTGCCAGCAGCCCCAGGACTAGCGGGGGTAATGAGCAGTTCTTC. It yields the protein CASSPRTSGGNEQFF.

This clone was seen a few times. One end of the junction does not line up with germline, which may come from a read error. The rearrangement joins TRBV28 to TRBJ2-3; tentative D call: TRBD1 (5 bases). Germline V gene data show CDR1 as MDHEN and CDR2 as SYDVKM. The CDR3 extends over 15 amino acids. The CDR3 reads CASSPSLRGTDTQYF. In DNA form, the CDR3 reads TGTGCCAGCAGCCCTTCTTTAAGGGGCACGGATACGCAGTATTTT.

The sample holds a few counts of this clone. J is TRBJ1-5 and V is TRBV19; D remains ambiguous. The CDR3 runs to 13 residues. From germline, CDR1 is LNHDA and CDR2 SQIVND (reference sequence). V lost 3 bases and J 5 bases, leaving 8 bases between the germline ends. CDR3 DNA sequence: TGTGCCAGTAGTATTCAGCGCGATCAGCCCCAGCATTTT. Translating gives CASSIQRDQPQHF.

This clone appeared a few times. Here the CDR3 reads CASSTWTGEHSPLHF. The CDR3 DNA reads as TGTGCCAGCAGCACCTGGACAGGGGAGCATTCACCCCTCCACTTT. This chain joins TRBV7-2 and TRBJ1-6; 9 bases are a match to TRBD1. Germline V CDR1 and CDR2: SGHTA, FQGNSA. CDR3 size: 15 residues. After removal of 5 bases from V and 8 bases from J, the junction contained 7 bases not matched to a gene.

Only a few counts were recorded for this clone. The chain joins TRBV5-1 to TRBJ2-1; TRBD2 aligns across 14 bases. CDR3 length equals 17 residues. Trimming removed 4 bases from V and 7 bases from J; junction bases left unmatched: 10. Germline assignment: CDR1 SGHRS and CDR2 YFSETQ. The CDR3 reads CASSARTSGRLGNEQFF. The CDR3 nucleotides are TGCGCCAGCAGCGCCCGGACTAGCGGGAGGCTCGGGAATGAGCAGTTCTTC.

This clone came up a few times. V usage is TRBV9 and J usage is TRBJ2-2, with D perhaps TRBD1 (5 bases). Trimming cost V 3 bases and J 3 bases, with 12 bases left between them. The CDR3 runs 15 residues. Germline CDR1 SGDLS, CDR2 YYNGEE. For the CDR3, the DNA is TGTGCCAGCAGCGGACAGAACCCGGACACCGGGGAGCTGTTTTTT. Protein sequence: CASSGQNPDTGELFF.

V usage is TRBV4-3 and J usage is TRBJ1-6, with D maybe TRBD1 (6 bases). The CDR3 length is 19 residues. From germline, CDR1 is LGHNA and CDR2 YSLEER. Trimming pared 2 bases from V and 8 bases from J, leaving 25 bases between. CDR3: CASSQNPRGAGMGYSPLHF. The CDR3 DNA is TGCGCCAGCAGCCAAAATCCCAGGGGAGCGGGGATGGGGTATTCACCCCTCCACTTT.

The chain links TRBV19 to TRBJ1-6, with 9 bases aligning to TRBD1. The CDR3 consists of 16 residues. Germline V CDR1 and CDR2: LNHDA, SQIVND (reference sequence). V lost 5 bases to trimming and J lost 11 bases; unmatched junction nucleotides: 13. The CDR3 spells CASSGIPGQGSAPLHF. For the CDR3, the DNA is TGTGCCAGTAGTGGGATCCCGGGACAGGGCTCGGCACCCCTCCACTTT.

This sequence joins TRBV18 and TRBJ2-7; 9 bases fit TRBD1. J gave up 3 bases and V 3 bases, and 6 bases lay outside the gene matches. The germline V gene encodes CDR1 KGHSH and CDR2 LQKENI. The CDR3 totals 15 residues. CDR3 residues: CASSPQGTGNYEQYF. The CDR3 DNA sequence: TGTGCCAGCTCACCCCAGGGGACAGGGAACTACGAGCAGTACTTC.

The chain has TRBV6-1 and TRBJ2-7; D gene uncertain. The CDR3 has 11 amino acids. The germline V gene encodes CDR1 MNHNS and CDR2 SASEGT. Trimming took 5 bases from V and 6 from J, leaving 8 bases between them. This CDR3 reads CASSIWSEQYF. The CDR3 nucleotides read TGTGCCAGCAGTATTTGGTCCGAGCAGTACTTC.

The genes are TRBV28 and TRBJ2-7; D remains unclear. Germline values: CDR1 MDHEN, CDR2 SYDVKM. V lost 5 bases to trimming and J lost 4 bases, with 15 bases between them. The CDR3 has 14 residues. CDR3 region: CASSPELKGYEQYF. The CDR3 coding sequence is TGTGCCAGCAGTCCGGAGTTGAAGGGTTACGAGCAGTACTTC.

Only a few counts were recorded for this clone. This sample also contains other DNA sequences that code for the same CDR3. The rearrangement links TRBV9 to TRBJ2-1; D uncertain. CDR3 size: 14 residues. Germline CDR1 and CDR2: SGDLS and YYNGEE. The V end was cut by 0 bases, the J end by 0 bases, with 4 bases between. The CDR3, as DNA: TGTGCCAGCAGCGTAGCGAGCTCCTACAATGAGCAGTTCTTC. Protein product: CASSVASSYNEQFF. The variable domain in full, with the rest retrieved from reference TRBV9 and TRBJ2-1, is DSGVTQTPKHLITATGQRVTLRCSPRSGDLSVYWYQQSLDQGLQFLIQYYNGEERAKGNILERFSAQQFPDLHSELNLSSLELGDSALYFCASSVASSYNEQFFGPGTRLTVL.

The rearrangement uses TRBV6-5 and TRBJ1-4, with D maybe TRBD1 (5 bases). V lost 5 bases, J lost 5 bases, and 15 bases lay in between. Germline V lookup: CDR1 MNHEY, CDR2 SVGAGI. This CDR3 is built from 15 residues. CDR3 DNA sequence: TGTGCCAGCAGTCCCGGGGGAGGGAGGAATGAAAAACTGTTTTTT. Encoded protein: CASSPGGGRNEKLFF.

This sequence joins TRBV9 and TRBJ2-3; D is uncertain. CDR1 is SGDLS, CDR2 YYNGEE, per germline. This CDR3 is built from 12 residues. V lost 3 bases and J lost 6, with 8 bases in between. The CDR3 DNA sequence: TGTGCCAGCAGCGCCCCGAGGGATACGCAGTATTTT. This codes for CASSAPRDTQYF.

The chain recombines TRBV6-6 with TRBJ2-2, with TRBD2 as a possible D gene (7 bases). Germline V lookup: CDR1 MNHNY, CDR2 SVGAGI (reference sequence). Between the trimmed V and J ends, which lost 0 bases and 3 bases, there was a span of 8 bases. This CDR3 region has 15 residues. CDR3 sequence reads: CASSYSGGHTGELFF. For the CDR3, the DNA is TGTGCCAGCAGTTACTCCGGGGGGCACACCGGGGAGCTGTTTTTT.

The CDR3 sequence: CASSLDRSGTAGTDTQYF. As DNA, the CDR3 is TGTGCCAGCAGCTTAGACCGGTCGGGGACCGCAGGCACAGATACGCAGTATTTT. V gene TRBV11-2 combines with J gene TRBJ2-3; D is perhaps TRBD1 or TRBD2 (5 bases each). This CDR3 region has 18 residues. The V gene's germline CDR1 is SGHAT and CDR2 FQNNGV. V lost 0 bases, J lost 1 base, and 17 bases lay in between.

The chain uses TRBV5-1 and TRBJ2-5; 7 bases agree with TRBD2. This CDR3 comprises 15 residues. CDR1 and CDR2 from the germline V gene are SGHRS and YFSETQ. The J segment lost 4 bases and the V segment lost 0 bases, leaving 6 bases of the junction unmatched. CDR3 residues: CASSLVAGAAETQYF. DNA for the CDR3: TGCGCCAGCAGCTTGGTTGCGGGAGCTGCAGAGACCCAGTACTTC.

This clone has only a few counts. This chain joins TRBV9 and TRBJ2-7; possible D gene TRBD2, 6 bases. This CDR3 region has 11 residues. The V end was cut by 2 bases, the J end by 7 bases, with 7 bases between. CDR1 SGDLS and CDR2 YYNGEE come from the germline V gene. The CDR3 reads CASSVGGEQYF. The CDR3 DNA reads TGTGCCAGCAGCGTCGGGGGAGAGCAGTACTTC.

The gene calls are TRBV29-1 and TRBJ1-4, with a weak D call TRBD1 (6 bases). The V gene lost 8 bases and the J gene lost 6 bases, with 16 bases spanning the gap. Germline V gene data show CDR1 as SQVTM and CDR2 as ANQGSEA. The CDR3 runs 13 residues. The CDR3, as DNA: TGCAGCATGCACAGGGACTCCGATGAAAAACTGTTTTTT. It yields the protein CSMHRDSDEKLFF.

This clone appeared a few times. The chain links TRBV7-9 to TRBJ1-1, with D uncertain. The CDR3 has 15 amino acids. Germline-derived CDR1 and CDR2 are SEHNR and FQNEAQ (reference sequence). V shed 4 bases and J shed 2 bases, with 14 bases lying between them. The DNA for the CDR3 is TGTGCCAGCAGCTCCTTTAAAGGTTCAAACACTGAAGCTTTCTTT. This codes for CASSSFKGSNTEAFF.

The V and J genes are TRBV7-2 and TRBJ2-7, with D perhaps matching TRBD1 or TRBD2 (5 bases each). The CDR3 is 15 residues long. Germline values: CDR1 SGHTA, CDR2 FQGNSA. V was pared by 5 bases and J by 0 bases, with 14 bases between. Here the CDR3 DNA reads TGTGCCAGCAGCCCCCCAGAGGGACCCTCCTACGAGCAGTACTTC. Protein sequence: CASSPPEGPSYEQYF.

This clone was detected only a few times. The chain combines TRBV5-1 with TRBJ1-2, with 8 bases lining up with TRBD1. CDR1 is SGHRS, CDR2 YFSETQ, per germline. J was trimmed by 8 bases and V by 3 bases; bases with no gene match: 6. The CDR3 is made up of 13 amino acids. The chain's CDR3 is CASSSQGAYGYTF. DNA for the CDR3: TGCGCCAGCAGCTCCCAGGGGGCCTACGGCTACACCTTC.